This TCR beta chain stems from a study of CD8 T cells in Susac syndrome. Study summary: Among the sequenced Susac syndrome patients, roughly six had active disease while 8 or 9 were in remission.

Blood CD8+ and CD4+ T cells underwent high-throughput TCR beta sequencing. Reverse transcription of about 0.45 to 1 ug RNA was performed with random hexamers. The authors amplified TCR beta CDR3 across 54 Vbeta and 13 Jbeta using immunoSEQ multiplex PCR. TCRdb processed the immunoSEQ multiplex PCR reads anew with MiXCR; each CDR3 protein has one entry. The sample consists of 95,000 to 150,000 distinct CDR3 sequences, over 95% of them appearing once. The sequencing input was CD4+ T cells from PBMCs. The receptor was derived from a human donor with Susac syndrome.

CDR3 nucleotide sequence: TGTGCCAGCAGTATCCCCGGGACAGGGACCGGGGAGCTGTTTTTT. Encoded protein: CASSIPGTGTGELFF. The rearrangement joins TRBV28 to TRBJ2-2; 9 positions agree with TRBD1. Germline CDR1 MDHEN, CDR2 SYDVKM. The CDR3 is 15 amino acids. V lost 5 bases and J lost 5; bases outside the gene matches: 6.